This TCR beta chain was identified during a study of beta chain features in type 1 diabetes. Study outcomes and limitations: Here, the possible influence of HLA type (on TCRB rearrangement) remained unresolved. Naive, central memory and Treg TCRB repertoires appeared more alike in patients than in healthy donors.

Germline lookup yields CDR1 SEHNR and CDR2 FQNEAQ (reference sequence). The V gene lost 5 bases and the J gene lost 1 base, with 9 bases spanning the gap. The CDR3 loop spans 15 amino acids. Heparinised blood was drawn once per donor, averaging approximately 100 mL. Sorting with CD45RO/CCR7/CD25/CD127/CD95/CD27 yielded naive, central memory, regulatory and stem-like memory CD4+ cells. As every portion of the isolated RNA was reverse transcribed, the sequencing read expressed TCRB transcripts. Assay used: immunoSEQ multiplex PCR; TCRdb lists only in-frame clones, some missing. The sample lists more than 85,000 clones, approximately 37% occurring once. In its sample, this clone was seen a few times. Antigen: not known.

The V and J genes are TRBV7-9 and TRBJ2-6; D is unclear. This TCR was sampled from a woman aged 18 to 35 in good health. The specimen sequenced was stem cell memory CD4+ T cells from blood. DNA for the CDR3: TGTGCCAGCAGCATAGATCGGTCTGGGGCCAACGTCCTGACTTTC. Translating gives CASSIDRSGANVLTF.